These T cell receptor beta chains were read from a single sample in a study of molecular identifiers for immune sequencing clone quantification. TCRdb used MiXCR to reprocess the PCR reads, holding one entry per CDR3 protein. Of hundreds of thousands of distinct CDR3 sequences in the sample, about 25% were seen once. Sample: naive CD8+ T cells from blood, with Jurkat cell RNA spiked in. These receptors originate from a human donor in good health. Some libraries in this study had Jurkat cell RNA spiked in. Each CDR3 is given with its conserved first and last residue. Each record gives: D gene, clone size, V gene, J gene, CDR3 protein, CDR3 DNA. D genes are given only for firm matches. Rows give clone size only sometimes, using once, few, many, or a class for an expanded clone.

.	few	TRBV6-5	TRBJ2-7	CASSYPRGEQCF	TGTGCCAGCAGTTACCCAAGAGGGGAGCAGTGCTTC
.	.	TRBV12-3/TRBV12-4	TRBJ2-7	CASSPSGWVFYEQYF	TGTGCCAGCAGCCCCTCCGGGTGGGTGTTTTACGAGCAGTACTTC
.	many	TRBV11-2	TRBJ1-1	CASGNTGLNTEAFF	TGTGCCAGCGGCAATACAGGATTAAACACTGAAGCTTTCTTT
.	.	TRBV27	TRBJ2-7	CASSHGGTTYEQYF	TGTGCCAGCAGTCACGGGGGTACTACCTACGAGCAGTACTTC
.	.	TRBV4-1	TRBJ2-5	CASSQDGSRPIQETQYF	TGCGCCAGCAGCCAAGACGGGAGCAGGCCCATCCAAGAGACCCAGTACTTC
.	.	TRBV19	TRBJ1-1	CASSPFGRRGTEAFF	TGTGCCAGTAGTCCATTCGGACGTAGAGGGACTGAAGCTTTCTTT
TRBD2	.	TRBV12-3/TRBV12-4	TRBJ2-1	CASRPTSGGDEQFF	TGTGCCAGCAGGCCCACTAGCGGGGGGGATGAGCAGTTCTTC
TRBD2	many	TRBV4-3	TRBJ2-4	CASTPRWGSLAGACF	TGCGCCAGCACGCCAAGATGGGGATCGCTAGCGGGGGCGTGCTTC
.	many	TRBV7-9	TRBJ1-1	CASRTGSATEAFF	TGTGCCAGCAGAACAGGGTCGGCCACTGAAGCTTTCTTT
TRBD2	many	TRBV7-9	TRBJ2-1	CASSPRLAGPYNEQFF	TGTGCCAGCAGCCCTCGACTAGCGGGACCCTACAATGAGCAGTTCTTC
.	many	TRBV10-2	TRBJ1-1	CASSLGGRTNTEAFF	TGCGCCAGCAGTCTCGGGGGGCGGACGAACACTGAAGCTTTCTTT
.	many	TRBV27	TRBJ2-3	CASSLTLGLADTQYF	TGTGCCAGCAGTTTAACGCTAGGGCTGGCAGATACGCAGTATTTT
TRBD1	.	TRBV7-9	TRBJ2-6	CASSFLDRLPGANVLTF	TGTGCCAGCAGCTTCTTGGACAGGCTCCCTGGGGCCAACGTCCTGACTTTC
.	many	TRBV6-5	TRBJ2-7	CASRFPGAYEQYF	TGTGCCAGCAGGTTTCCAGGAGCCTACGAGCAGTACTTC
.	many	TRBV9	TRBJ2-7	CASSVAPGEVYEQYF	TGTGCCAGCAGCGTAGCACCGGGAGAGGTCTACGAGCAGTACTTC
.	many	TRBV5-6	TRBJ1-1	CASSFMWANTEAFF	TGTGCCAGCAGCTTTATGTGGGCGAACACTGAAGCTTTCTTT
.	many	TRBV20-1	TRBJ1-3	CSARTDGNTIYF	TGCAGTGCTAGGACAGATGGAAACACCATATATTTT
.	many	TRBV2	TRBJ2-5	CASSDIRNQETQYF	TGTGCCAGCAGTGATATCCGAAACCAAGAGACCCAGTACTTC
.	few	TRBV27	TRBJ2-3	CASSPMSTDTQYF	TGTGCCAGCAGCCCCATGAGCACAGATACGCAGTATTTT
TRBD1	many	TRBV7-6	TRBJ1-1	CASSPGQGVDTEAFF	TGTGCCAGCAGCCCCGGACAGGGTGTGGACACTGAAGCTTTCTTT
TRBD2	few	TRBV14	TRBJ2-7	CASSHRLAPYEQYF	TGTGCCAGCAGCCACCGACTAGCGCCATACGAGCAGTACTTC
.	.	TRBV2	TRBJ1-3	CASIGTSTGSGNTVYF	TGTGCCAGCATCGGGACATCGACGGGATCTGGAAACACCGTATATTTT
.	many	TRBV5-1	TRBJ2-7	CASNDSPGGYEQYF	TGCGCCAGCAACGATTCCCCGGGTGGATACGAGCAGTACTTC
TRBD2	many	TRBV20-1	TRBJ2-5	CSARDFRAGGQETQYF	TGCAGTGCTAGAGATTTCCGAGCGGGGGGCCAAGAGACCCAGTACTTC
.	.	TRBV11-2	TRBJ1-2	CASSLDSGWFGYTF	TGTGCCAGCAGCTTAGATAGTGGTTGGTTTGGCTACACCTTC
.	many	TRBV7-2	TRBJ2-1	CASSLLRRENTYEQFF	TGTGCCAGCAGCTTATTGCGCCGGGAAAATACGTATGAGCAGTTCTTC
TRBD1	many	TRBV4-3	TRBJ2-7	CASSQSRQGEGAYEQYF	TGCGCCAGCAGCCAATCTCGACAGGGGGAAGGTGCCTACGAGCAGTACTTC
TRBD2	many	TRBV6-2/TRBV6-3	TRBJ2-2	CASSGGLVGDTGELFF	TGTGCCAGCAGTGGGGGACTAGTAGGAGATACCGGGGAGCTGTTTTTT
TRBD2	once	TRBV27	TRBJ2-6	CASSGLGVSGAHVLPF	TGTGCCAGCAGTGGACTAGGGGTCTCTGGGGCCCACGTCCTGCCTTTC
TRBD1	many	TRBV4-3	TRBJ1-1	CASSHGNRGPEAFF	TGCGCCAGCAGCCACGGAAACAGGGGTCCTGAAGCTTTCTTT
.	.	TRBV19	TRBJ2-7	CASSPGQYPPEQSF	TGTGCCAGTAGCCCGGGCCAGTATCCCCCCGAGCAGTCCTTC
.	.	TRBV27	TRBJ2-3	CAGSYRPHSGTHGADTQYF	TGTGCCGGCAGTTATCGACCCCACTCCGGGACACATGGGGCAGATACGCAGTATTTT
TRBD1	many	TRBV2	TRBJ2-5	CAKEGQGQETQYF	TGTGCCAAGGAGGGACAGGGGCAAGAGACCCAGTACTTC
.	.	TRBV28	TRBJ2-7	CASRYRRTESYEQYF	TGTGCCAGCAGATACCGGAGGACGGAAAGCTACGAGCAGTACTTC